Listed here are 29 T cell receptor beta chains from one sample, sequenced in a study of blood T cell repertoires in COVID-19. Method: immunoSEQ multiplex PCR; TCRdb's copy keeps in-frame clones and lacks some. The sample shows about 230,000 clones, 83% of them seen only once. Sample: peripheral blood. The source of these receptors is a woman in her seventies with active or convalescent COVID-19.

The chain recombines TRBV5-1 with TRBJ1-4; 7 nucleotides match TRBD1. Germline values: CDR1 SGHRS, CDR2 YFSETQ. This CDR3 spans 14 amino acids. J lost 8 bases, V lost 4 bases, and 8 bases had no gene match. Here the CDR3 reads CASSLGTGVEKLFF. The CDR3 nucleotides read TGCGCCAGCAGCCTAGGAACAGGGGTGGAAAAACTGTTTTTT.

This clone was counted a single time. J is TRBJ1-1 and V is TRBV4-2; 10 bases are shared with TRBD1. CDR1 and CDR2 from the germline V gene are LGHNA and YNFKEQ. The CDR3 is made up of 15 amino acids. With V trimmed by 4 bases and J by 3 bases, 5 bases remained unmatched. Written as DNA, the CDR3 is TGTGCCAGCAGCCTGAGACAGGGGGCGGACACTGAAGCTTTCTTT. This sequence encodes CASSLRQGADTEAFF.

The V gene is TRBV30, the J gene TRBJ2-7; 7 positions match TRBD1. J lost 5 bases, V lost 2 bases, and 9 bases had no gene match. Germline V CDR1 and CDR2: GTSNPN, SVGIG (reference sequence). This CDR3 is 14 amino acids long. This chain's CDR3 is CAWSPGLQGNEQYF. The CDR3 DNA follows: TGTGCCTGGAGTCCCGGTCTACAGGGGAACGAGCAGTACTTC.

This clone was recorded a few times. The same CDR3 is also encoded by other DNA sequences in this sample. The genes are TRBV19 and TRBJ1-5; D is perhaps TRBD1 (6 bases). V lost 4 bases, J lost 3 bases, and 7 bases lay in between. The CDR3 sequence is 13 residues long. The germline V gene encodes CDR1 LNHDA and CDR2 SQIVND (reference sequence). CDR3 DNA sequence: TGTGCCAGTAGTAGGGACACCAATCAGCCCCAGCATTTT. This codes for CASSRDTNQPQHF.

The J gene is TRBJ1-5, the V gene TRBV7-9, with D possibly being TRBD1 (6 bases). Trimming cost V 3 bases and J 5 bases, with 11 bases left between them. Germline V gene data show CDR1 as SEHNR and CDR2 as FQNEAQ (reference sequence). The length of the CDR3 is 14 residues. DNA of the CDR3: TGTGCCAGCAGCTTCTGGGACACCGATCAGCCCCAGCATTTT. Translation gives CASSFWDTDQPQHF.

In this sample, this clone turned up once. CDR3 amino acids: CASSQEAGGTYNEQFF. In nucleotides, the CDR3 is TGCGCCAGCAGCCAAGAAGCGGGAGGGACCTACAATGAGCAGTTCTTC. The chain recombines TRBV4-1 with TRBJ2-1; 10 nucleotides agree with TRBD2. The germline V gene encodes CDR1 MGHRA and CDR2 YSYEKL. With V trimmed by 0 bases and J by 2 bases, 1 base remained unmatched. The CDR3 length is 16 residues.

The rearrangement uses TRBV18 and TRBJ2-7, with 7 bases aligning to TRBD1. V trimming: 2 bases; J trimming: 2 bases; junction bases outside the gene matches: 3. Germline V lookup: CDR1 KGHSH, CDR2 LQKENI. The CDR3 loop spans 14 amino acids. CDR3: CASSPNTGAYEQYF. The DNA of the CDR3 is TGTGCCAGCTCACCAAATACAGGGGCCTACGAGCAGTACTTC. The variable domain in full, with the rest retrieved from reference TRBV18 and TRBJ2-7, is NAGVMQNPRHLVRRRGQEARLRCSPMKGHSHVYWYRQLPEEGLKFMVYLQKENIIDESGMPKERFSAEFPKEGPSILRIQQVVRGDSAAYFCASSPNTGAYEQYFGPGTRLTVT.

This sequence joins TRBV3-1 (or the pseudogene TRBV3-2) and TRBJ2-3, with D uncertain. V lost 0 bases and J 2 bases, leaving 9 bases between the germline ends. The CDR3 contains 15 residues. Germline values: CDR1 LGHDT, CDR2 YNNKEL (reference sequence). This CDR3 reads CASSQEGGYTDTQYF. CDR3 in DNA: TGTGCCAGCAGCCAAGAAGGCGGCTACACAGATACGCAGTATTTT.

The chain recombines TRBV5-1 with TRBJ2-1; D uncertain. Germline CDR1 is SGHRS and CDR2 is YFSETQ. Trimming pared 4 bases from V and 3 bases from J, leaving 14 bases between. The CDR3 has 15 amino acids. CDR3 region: CASSLGTTVYNEQFF. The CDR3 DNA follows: TGCGCCAGCAGCCTCGGAACCACAGTCTACAATGAGCAGTTCTTC. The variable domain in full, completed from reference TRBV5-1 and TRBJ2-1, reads KAGVTQTPRYLIKTRGQQVTLSCSPISGHRSVSWYQQTPGQGLQFLFEYFSETQRNKGNFPGRFSGRQFSNSRSEMNVSTLELGDSALYLCASSLGTTVYNEQFFGPGTRLTVL.

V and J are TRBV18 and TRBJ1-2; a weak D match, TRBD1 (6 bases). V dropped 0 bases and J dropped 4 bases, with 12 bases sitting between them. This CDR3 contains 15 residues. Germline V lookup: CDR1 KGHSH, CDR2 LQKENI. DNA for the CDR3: TGTGCCAGCTCACCACCATACAGGGATCTCTATGGCTACACCTTC. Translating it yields CASSPPYRDLYGYTF.

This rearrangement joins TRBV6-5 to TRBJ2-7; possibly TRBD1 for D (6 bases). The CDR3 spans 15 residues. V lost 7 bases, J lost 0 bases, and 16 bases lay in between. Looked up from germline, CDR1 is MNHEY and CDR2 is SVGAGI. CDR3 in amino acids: CASISGHTSSYEQYF. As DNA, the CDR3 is TGTGCCAGCATCTCGGGACACACAAGCTCCTACGAGCAGTACTTC.

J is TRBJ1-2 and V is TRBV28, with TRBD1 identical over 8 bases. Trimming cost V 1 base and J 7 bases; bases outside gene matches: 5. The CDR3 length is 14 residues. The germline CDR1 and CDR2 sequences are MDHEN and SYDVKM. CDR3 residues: CASSLSGQAGGYTF. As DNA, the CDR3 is TGTGCCAGCAGTTTATCGGGACAGGCGGGTGGCTACACCTTC.

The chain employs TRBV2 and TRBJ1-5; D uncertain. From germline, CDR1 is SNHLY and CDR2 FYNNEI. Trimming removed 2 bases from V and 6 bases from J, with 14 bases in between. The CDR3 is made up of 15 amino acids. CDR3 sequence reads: CASSESLSGGQPQHF. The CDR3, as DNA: TGTGCCAGCAGTGAATCCTTAAGCGGCGGTCAGCCCCAGCATTTT.

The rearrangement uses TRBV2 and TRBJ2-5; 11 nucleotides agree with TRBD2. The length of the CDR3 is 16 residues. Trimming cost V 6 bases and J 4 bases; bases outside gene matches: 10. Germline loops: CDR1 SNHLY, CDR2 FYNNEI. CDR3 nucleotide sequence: TGTGCCAGCAGCTACACACTAGCGGGAGTAGGAGAGACCCAGTACTTC. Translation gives CASSYTLAGVGETQYF.

CDR3 protein: CASSPENRGSNGYTF. The CDR3 DNA reads TGTGCCAGCTCACCAGAAAACAGGGGGTCGAATGGCTACACCTTC. The gene calls are TRBV18 and TRBJ1-2, with TRBD1 identical over 8 bases. This CDR3 is built from 15 residues. V dropped 2 bases and J dropped 6; count of bases not matched to a gene: 8. Germline loops: CDR1 KGHSH, CDR2 LQKENI.

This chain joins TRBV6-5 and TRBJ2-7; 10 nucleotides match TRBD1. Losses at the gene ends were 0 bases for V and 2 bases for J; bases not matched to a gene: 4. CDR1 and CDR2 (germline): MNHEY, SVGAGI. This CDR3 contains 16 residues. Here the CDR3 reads CASSYSDRGYTYEQYF. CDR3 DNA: TGTGCCAGCAGTTACTCGGACAGGGGGTACACCTACGAGCAGTACTTC.

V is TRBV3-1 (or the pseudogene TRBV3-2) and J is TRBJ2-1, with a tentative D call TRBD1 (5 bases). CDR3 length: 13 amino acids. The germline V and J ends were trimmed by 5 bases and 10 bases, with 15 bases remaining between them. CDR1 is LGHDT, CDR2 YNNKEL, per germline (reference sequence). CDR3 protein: CASSNSQGGEQFF. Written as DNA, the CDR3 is TGTGCCAGCAGCAATAGTCAGGGCGGCGAGCAGTTCTTC.

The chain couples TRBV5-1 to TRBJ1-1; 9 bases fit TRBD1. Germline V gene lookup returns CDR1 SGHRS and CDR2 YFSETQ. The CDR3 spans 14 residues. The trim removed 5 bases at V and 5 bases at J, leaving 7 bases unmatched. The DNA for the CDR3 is TGCGCCAGCAGAGGACAGGGGAGCAGTACTGAAGCTTTCTTT. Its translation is CASRGQGSSTEAFF.

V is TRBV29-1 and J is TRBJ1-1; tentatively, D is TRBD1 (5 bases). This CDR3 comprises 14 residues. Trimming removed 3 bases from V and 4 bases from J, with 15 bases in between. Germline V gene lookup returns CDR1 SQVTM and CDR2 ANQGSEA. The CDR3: CSVERDWGVTEAFF. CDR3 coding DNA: TGCAGCGTTGAGAGGGACTGGGGGGTCACTGAAGCTTTCTTT.

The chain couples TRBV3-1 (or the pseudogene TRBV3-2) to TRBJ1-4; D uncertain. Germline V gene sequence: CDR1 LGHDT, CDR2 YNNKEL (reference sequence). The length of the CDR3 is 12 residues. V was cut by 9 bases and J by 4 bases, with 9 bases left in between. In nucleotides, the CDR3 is TGTGCCAGTGGCCCTTATAATGAAAAACTGTTTTTT. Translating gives CASGPYNEKLFF.

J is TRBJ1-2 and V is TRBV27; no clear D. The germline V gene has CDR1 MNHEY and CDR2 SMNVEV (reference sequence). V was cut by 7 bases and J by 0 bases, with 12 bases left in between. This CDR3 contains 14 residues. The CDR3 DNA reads TGTGCCAGCACGAGCGTGCGTTCTAACTATGGCTACACCTTC. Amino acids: CASTSVRSNYGYTF.

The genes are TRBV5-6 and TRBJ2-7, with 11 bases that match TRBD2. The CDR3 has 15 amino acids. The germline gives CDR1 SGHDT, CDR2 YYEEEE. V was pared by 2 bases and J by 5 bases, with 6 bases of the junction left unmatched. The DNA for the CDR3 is TGTGCCAGCAGCTTAACTAGCGGGAGAGTCGACGAGCAGTACTTC. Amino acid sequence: CASSLTSGRVDEQYF.

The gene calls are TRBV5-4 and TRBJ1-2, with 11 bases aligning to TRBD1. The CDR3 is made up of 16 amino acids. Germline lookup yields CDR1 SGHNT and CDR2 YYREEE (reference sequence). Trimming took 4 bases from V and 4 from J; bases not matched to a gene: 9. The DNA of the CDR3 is TGTGCCAGCAGCCCATCGATTGGGACAGGGGGCTATGGCTACACCTTC. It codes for CASSPSIGTGGYGYTF.

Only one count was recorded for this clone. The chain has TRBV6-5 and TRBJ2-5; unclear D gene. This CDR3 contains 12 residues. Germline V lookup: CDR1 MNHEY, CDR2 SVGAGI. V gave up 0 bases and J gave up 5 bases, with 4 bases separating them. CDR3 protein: CASSYSSETQYF. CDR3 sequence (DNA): TGTGCCAGCAGTTACTCGAGCGAGACCCAGTACTTC.

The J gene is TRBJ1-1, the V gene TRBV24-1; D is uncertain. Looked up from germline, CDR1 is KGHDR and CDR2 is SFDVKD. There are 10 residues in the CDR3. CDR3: CETYGVEAFF. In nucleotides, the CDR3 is TGTGAGACGTACGGGGTTGAAGCTTTCTTT.

This CDR3 reads CASSLWTGENDSPLHF. The CDR3 DNA is TGTGCCAGCAGCTTGTGGACAGGGGAAAATGATTCACCCCTCCACTTT. V gene TRBV9 combines with J gene TRBJ1-6, with TRBD1 identical over 9 bases. Trimming took 4 bases from V and 8 from J; bases not matched to a gene: 10. The CDR3 has 16 residues. Germline assignment: CDR1 SGDLS and CDR2 YYNGEE.

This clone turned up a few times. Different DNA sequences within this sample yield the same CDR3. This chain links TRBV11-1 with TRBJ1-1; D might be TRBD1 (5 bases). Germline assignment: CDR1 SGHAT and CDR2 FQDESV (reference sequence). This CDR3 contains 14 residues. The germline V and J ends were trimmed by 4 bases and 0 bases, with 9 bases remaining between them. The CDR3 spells CASSSDIMNTEAFF. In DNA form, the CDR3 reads TGTGCCAGCAGCTCGGACATTATGAACACTGAAGCTTTCTTT.

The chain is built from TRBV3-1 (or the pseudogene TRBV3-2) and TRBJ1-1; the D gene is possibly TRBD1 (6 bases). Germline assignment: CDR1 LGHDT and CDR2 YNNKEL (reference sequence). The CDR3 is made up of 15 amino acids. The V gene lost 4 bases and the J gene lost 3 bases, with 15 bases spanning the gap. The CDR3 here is CASSPLQGKDTEAFF. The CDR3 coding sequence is TGTGCCAGCAGCCCATTACAGGGTAAGGACACTGAAGCTTTCTTT.

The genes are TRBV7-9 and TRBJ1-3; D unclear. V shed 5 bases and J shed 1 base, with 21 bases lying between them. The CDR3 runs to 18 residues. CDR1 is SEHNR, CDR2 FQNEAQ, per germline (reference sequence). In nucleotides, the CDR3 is TGTGCCAGCAGCGCTGTGTTCGACACCCTGTATTCTGGAAACACCATATATTTT. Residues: CASSAVFDTLYSGNTIYF.